This TCR beta chain emerged from a study of read filtering for tumor transcriptome and immune sequencing. Study overall: TCR-mapped reads were about 3.5 to 11 million with IR-seq versus roughly 85 to 1,400 with RNA-seq.

Molecular barcoded adaptors covering alpha/delta and beta/gamma chains were used on approximately 440 ng RNA. TCRdb passed the reads through MiXCR, listing each CDR3 protein once. The table records 120,000 or so distinct CDR3 sequences, 13% of them present only once. This clonotype was recorded many times. The sequencing input was a population of CD138-negative cells sorted from bone marrow. This clonotype was sampled from a donor over 35 with multiple myeloma.

CDR3 in DNA: TGCAGTGCTAGTGGGCCCGGAAAGAATTCACCCCTCCACTTT. The encoded protein is CSASGPGKNSPLHF. J is TRBJ1-6 and V is TRBV20-1, with D unclear. This CDR3 contains 14 residues. Germline CDR1 and CDR2: DFQATT and SNEGSKA (reference sequence). V was trimmed by 3 bases and J by 7 bases, leaving 13 bases between them.